This entry is about one TCR beta chain. Its cognate antigen is unknown. Measured with immunoSEQ multiplex PCR; TCRdb has only the in-frame clones, and not every one. The data hold about 45,000 clones, with around 84% observed a single time. This entry is derived from a study of T cell clonotyping in hematopoietic cell transplantation. Findings and limits, study-wide: Pathologically expanded recipient clonotypes increased progressively from day 30 to day 180 as diversity fell.

Sample time point: recipient sample about 28 days before transplant, after cytoreduction. There are 15 residues in the CDR3. Germline V gene sequence: CDR1 SGHKS, CDR2 YYEKEE (reference sequence). V lost 1 base, J lost 10 bases, and 20 bases lay in between. This specimen was peripheral blood mononuclear cells, taken before stem cell transplant. The chain uses TRBV5-5 and TRBJ1-2, with D perhaps matching TRBD1 (6 bases). The source of this sequence is a man aged 55 to 69 with myelodysplastic syndrome. Some clones in this sample may be carry-over from other donors' samples. The chain's CDR3 is CASSLSPQGREPYTF. The CDR3 region has the DNA TGTGCCAGCAGCTTGTCCCCCCAGGGGCGGGAGCCCTACACCTTC. Variable domain in full (rest from reference TRBV5-5 and TRBJ1-2): DAGVTQSPTHLIKTRGQQVTLRCSPISGHKSVSWYQQVLGQGPQFIFQYYEKEERGRGNFPDRFSARQFPNYSSELNVNALLLGDSALYLCASSLSPQGREPYTFGSGTRLTVV.